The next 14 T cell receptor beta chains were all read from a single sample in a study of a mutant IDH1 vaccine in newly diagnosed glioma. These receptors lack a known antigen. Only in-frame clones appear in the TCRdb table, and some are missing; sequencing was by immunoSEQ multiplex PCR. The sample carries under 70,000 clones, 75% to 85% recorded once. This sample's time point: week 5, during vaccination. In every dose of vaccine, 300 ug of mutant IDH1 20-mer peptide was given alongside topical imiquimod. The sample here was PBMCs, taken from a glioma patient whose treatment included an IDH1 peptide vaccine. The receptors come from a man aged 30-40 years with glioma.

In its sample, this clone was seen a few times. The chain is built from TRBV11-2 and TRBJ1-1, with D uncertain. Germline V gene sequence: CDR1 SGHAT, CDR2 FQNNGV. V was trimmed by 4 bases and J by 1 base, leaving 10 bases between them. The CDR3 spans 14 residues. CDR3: CASSSPAGNTEAFF. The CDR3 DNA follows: TGTGCCAGCAGCTCCCCGGCAGGGAACACTGAAGCTTTCTTT.

The CDR3 protein is CASSLTRGIYGYTF. The CDR3 DNA sequence: TGTGCCAGCAGCCTAACGCGGGGAATCTATGGCTACACCTTC. The chain links TRBV6-5 to TRBJ1-2; D gene ambiguous. Deletions cut 6 bases from V and 4 bases from J, with 15 bases between. The CDR3 loop spans 14 amino acids. Germline lookup yields CDR1 MNHEY and CDR2 SVGAGI.

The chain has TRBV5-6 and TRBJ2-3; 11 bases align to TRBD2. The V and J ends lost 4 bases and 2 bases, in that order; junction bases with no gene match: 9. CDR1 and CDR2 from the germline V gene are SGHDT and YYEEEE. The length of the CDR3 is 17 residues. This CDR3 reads CASSPYELAGVTDTQYF. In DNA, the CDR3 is TGTGCCAGCAGCCCTTACGAACTAGCGGGGGTCACAGATACGCAGTATTTT.

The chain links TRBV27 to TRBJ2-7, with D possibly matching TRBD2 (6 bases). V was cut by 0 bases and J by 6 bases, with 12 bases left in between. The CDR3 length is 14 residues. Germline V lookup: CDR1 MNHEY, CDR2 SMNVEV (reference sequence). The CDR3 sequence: CASSLSGGSSEQYF. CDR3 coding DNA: TGTGCCAGCAGTTTATCGGGGGGATCGAGCGAGCAGTACTTC.

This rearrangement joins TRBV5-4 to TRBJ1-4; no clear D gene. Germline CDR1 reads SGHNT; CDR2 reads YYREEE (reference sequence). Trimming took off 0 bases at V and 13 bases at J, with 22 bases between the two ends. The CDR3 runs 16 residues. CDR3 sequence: CASSLAKLEGSGRLFF. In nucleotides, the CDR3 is TGTGCCAGCAGCTTGGCCAAGTTAGAGGGTTCGGGGAGACTGTTTTTT.

CDR3 coding DNA: TGCGCCAGCAGCCAGGTACGGGGACTGCGCCCCTCCTACGAGCAGTACTTC. Translation gives CASSQVRGLRPSYEQYF. The V call is TRBV4-1, the J call TRBJ2-7; D is perhaps TRBD2 (6 bases). Trimming shortened V by 3 bases and J by 0 bases, and 18 bases separated the two germline ends. The germline CDR1 and CDR2 sequences are MGHRA and YSYEKL. The CDR3 is 17 residues long.

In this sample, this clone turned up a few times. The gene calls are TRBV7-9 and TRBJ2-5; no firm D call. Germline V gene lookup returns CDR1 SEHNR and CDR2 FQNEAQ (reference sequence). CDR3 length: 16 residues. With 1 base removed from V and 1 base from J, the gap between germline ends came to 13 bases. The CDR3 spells CASSLGLGLSQETQYF. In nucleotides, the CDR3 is TGTGCCAGCAGCTTAGGGCTCGGTCTATCCCAAGAGACCCAGTACTTC.

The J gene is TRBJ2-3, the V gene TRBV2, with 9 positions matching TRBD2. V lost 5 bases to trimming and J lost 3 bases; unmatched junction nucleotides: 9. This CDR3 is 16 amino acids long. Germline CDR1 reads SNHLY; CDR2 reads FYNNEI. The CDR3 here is CASSPFAGGLTDTQYF. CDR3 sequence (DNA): TGTGCCAGCAGTCCGTTTGCGGGGGGGCTAACAGATACGCAGTATTTT.

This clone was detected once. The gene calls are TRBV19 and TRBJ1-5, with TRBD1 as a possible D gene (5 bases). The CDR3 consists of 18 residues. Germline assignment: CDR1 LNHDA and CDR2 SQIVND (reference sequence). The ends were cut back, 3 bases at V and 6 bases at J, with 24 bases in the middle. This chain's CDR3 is CASSILSYVGGSTQPQHF. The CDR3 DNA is TGTGCCAGTAGTATTCTCTCTTATGTGGGGGGATCTACTCAGCCCCAGCATTTT.

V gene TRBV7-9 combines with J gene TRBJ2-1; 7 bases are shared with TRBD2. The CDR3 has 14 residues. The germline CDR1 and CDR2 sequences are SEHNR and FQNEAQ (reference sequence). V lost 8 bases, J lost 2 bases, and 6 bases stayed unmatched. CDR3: CASWGGIPYNEQFF. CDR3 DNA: TGTGCCAGCTGGGGAGGGATTCCCTACAATGAGCAGTTCTTC.

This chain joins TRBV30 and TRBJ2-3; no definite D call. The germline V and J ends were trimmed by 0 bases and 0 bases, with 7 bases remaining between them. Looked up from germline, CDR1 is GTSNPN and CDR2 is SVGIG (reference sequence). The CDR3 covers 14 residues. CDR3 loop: CAWSVGFSTDTQYF. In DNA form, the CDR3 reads TGTGCCTGGAGTGTCGGCTTCAGCACAGATACGCAGTATTTT.

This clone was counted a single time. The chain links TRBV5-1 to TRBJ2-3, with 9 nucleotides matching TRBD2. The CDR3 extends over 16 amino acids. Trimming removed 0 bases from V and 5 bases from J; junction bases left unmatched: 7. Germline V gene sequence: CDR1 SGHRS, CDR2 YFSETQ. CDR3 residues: CASSLDSGGQGDTQYF. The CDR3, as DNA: TGCGCCAGCAGCTTGGATAGCGGGGGCCAGGGAGATACGCAGTATTTT. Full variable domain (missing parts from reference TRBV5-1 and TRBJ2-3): KAGVTQTPRYLIKTRGQQVTLSCSPISGHRSVSWYQQTPGQGLQFLFEYFSETQRNKGNFPGRFSGRQFSNSRSEMNVSTLELGDSALYLCASSLDSGGQGDTQYFGPGTRLTVL.

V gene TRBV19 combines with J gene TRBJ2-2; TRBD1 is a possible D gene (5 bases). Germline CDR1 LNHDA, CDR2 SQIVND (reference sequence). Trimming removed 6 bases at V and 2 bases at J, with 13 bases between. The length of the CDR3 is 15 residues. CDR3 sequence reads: CASSLRVSNTGELFF. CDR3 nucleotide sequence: TGTGCCAGTAGCCTCAGGGTATCAAACACCGGGGAGCTGTTTTTT.

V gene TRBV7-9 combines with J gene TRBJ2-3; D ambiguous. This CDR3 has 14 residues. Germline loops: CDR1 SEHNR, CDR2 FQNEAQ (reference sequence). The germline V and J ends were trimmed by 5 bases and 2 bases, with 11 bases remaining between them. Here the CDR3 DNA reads TGTGCCAGCAGCCCCGGTGGATACACAGATACGCAGTATTTT. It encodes CASSPGGYTDTQYF.